What follows is one T cell receptor beta chain and its context. This clone has just a few counts. Its antigen is not yet known. No much larger clone is present one base from it, and per-base qualities are unavailable. This sample was included in a study of beta chain features in type 1 diabetes (dated by TCRdb to the late 2010s). The study in broad terms: Mean age, gender distribution, total cell number and subset yield were not different between patients and healthy donors. A total of 85 million to 140 million sorted cells were examined across all samples, and the number of cells per subset was strongly correlated with RNA yield. In the study, TCRB repertoires of sorted circulating CD4+ T cell subsets from recently diagnosed type 1 diabetes patients were compared with those of matched healthy donors. Regulatory and stem cell-like memory subsets were obtained from only 8 patients and about 8 healthy donors, while naive and central memory subsets were obtained from all 30 or so donors. Overall results and qualifications from the work: PCR may preferentially amplify shorter templates, but because patient and control samples were amplified and corrected together, any resulting skew would affect both groups equally. Naive, central memory and regulatory TCRB repertoires appeared to be more alike among patients than among healthy donors. A moderate but significant shortening of TCRB CDR3 length was observed in type 1 diabetes patients in all four CD4+ subsets. HLA sub-analyses involved small numbers of individuals, so any influence of HLA type on TCRB rearrangement remained unresolved. At VDJ recombination sites, type 1 diabetes patients had fewer insertions and more deleted nucleotides, which implies abnormalities in thymic rearrangement. Because cDNA rather than genomic DNA was sequenced, highly expressing activated cells could have been over-represented, although no difference in activation and CD3 levels was found between groups.

The CDR3 numbers 13 residues from cysteine through phenylalanine. Only the CDR3 DNA is retained, 39 bases long and in frame from the first base. Looking up the germline V gene (reference sequence) yields CDR1 LNHNV and CDR2 YYDKDF. Trimming takes 1 base from V and 4 bases from J, and the germline ends sit 7 bases apart. Each donor gave one peripheral blood draw, approximately 120 mL on average, collected into heparinised tubes. Using a panel that included CD45RO, CCR7, CD25, CD127, CD95 and CD27, naive, central memory, regulatory and stem cell-like memory CD4+ T cells were sorted on a BD FACSAria II. Purity was above 98% for every sorted population. Right away, PBMCs were isolated by Lymphoprep density gradient centrifugation and were stained directly, with no culture step. So that batch effects would be minimized, each experiment stained and sorted samples in pairs, pairing one healthy donor with one patient.

The High Capacity cDNA Reverse Transcription Kit was used to reverse transcribe all of the isolated RNA, meaning that expressed TCRB transcripts were what got sequenced. For stem cell-like memory T cell samples, survey-depth immunoSEQ sequencing was used, averaging about 1 million total reads per sample. Sorted cells were lysed in RLT buffer, and RNA was extracted using DNase-treated RNeasy Micro or Mini kits according to cell number. Each cell subset was processed separately to prevent cross-contamination, with patient and healthy donor samples processed together. TCRB sequences were amplified from cDNA with the immunoSEQ multiplex PCR, producing 87-bp fragments spanning the CDR3 region. Sequencing of the amplicons was performed on the Illumina HiSeq platform. The paper's data handling went like this. Synthetic template baselines were used to correct PCR bias computationally, reads within Hamming distance 2 were collapsed together, and singletons that could not be merged were discarded. By aligning reads against IMGT, V, D and J genes, CDR3 length, and insertions or deletions at six rearrangement sites were assigned. Within each subset, clonotype counts were normalized to the number of sorted cells before true diversity and Gini coefficients were calculated with the tcR R package. The overlap coefficient, calculated on TCRB nucleotide sequences, was used to quantify repertoire sharing. Held by TCRdb, this immuneACCESS table contains in-frame sequences only and omits some clones. Under half of the omission traces to an unresolved V gene where checked; the cause of the rest is unknown. Clone size and the V and J calls come from that table; the DNA yielded D and trimming. The sample includes roughly 120,000 clones, with about 40% observed a single time. 0.06% to 0.075% of the sample rests with the top ten.

In this chain, TRBV15 is recombined with TRBJ1-1, with an unclear D gene assignment. The sequenced sample was stem cell memory CD4+ T cells from blood. In the paper's terms, the cell subset or site label means: stem cell-like memory CD4+ T cells. The origin of this receptor is a woman aged 18-29 years in good health. CDR3 sequence: CATSRGLSTEAFF. The sequence in DNA is TGTGCCACCAGCAGAGGACTGAGCACTGAAGCTTTCTTT.